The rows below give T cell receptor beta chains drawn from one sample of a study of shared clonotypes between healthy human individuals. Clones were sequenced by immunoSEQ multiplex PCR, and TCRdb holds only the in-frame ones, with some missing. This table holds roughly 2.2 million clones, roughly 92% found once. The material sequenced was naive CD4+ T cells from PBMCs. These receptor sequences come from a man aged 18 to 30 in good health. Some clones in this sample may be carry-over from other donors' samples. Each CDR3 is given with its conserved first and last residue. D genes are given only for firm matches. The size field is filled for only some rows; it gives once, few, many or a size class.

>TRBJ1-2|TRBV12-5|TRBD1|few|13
TGTGCTAGTGGTTTTGGGACAGGGAATGGCTACACCTTC
CASGFGTGNGYTF
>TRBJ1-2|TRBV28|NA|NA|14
TGTGCCAGTCGATCCTCGGGCCTCGGGGGCGGCTACACCTTC
CASRSSGLGGGYTF
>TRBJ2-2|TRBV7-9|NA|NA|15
TGTGCCAGCAGCTTATACCGCGCGAACACCGGGGAGCTGTTTTTT
CASSLYRANTGELFF
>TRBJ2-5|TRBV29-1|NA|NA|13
TGCAGCGTTCGGGGACTTTTCCAAGAGACCCAGTACTTC
CSVRGLFQETQYF
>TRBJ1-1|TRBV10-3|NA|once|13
TGTGCCATCAGATCGACAGGAGGAACTGAAGCTTTCTTT
CAIRSTGGTEAFF
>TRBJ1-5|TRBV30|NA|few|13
TGTGCCTGGAGTGCCGACAGCAATCAGCCCCAGCATTTT
CAWSADSNQPQHF
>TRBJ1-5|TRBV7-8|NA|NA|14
TGTGCCAGCAGCTTAGTACAGCGGGGACAGCCCCAGCATTTT
CASSLVQRGQPQHF
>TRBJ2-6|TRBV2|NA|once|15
TGTGCCAGCAGTGATCCGCACTCTGGGGCCAACGTCCTGACTTTC
CASSDPHSGANVLTF
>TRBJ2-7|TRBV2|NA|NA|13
TGTGCCAGCACCTCATATGGAAGAGGCGAGCAGTACTTC
CASTSYGRGEQYF
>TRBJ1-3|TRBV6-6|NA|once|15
TGTGCCAGCACCAGTGGGAGCAGTGGGGGAAACACCATATATTTT
CASTSGSSGGNTIYF
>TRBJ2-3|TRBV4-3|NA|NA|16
TGCGCCAGCAGCCAAGAGTTAACGGCGGGTACAGATACGCAGTATTTT
CASSQELTAGTDTQYF
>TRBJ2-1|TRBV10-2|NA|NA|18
TGCGCCAGCAGTGAGCCCCTGGGGTGGGTAAGGGGACACAATGAGCAGTTCTTC
CASSEPLGWVRGHNEQFF
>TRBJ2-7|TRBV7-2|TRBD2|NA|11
TGTGCCAGCAGCTCGGGAGGCGAGCAGTACTTC
CASSSGGEQYF
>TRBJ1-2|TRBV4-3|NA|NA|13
TGCGCCAGCAGCCCTCAGGGTCTGAGTGGCTACACCTTC
CASSPQGLSGYTF
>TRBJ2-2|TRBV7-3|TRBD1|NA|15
TGTGCCAGCAGTCCACAGGGGGCTGGGACCGGGGAGCTGTTTTTT
CASSPQGAGTGELFF
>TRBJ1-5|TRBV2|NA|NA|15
TGTGCCAGCAGTGAGACAGGACGAAGCAATCAGCCCCAGCATTTT
CASSETGRSNQPQHF
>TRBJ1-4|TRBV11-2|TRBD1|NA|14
TGTGCCAGCAACCCCGGACAGGGGGCAGAAAAACTGTTTTTT
CASNPGQGAEKLFF
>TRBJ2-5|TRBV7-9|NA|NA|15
TGTGCCAGCAGCCATGCGTTGGGATCCGGGGAGACCCAGTACTTC
CASSHALGSGETQYF
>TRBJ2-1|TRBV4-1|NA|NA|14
TGCGCCAGCAAGCAACAGGCCGCCTACAATGAGCAGTTCTTC
CASKQQAAYNEQFF
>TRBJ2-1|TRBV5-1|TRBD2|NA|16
TGCGCCAGCAGCTTGGTCCCTAGCGGGGGATACAATGAGCAGTTCTTC
CASSLVPSGGYNEQFF
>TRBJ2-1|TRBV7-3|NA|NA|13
TGTGCCAGCAGCTTGTCAGACTTGAACGAGCAGTTCTTC
CASSLSDLNEQFF
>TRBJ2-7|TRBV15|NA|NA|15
TGTGCCACCAGCAGGGGGGGGACACCCTCCTACGAGCAGTACTTC
CATSRGGTPSYEQYF
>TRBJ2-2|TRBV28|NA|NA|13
TGTGCCAGCAGTCCCGCCAGCACCGGGGAGCTGTTTTTT
CASSPASTGELFF
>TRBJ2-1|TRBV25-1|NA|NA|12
TGTGCCAGCAGTGACAGCTACAATGAGCAGTTCTTC
CASSDSYNEQFF
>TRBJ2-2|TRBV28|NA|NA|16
TGTGCCAGCCAGGGGAGCCAGGGGAAAGGAACCGGGGAGCTGTTTTTT
CASQGSQGKGTGELFF
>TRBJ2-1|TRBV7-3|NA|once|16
TGTGCCAGCAGCTTAGCGGGACCGAGCTCCTACAATGAGCAGTTCTTC
CASSLAGPSSYNEQFF
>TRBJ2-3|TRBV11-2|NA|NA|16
TGTGCCAGCAGCTTAATCGGGAGTCAGGGCACAGATACGCAGTATTTT
CASSLIGSQGTDTQYF
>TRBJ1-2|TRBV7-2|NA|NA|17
TGTGCCAGCCCCGGGGAGGGGCTCTTAGGGCGCACCTATGGCTACACCTTC
CASPGEGLLGRTYGYTF
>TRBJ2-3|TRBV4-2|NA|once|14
TGTGCCAGCAGCCAAGATAGAACCTCCTATACGCAGTATTTT
CASSQDRTSYTQYF
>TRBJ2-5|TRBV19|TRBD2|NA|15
TGTGCCAGTAGTATAGTAGCGGGAGCCCAAGAGACCCAGTACTTC
CASSIVAGAQETQYF
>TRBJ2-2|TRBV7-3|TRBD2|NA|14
TGTGCCAGCAGCCCTAGCGGGGGCACCGGGGAGCTGTTTTTT
CASSPSGGTGELFF
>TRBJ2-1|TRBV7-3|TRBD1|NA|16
TGTGCCAGCAGCTTATTCAACAGGGGGCCAGGCAATGAGCAGTTCTTC
CASSLFNRGPGNEQFF
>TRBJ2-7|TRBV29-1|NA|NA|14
TGCAGCGTTGTCCGTAGCCACAGCTCCTACGAGCAGTACTTC
CSVVRSHSSYEQYF
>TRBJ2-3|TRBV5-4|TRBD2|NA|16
TGTGCCAGCAGCCCTGGCCTAGCGGGAAGCACAGATACGCAGTATTTT
CASSPGLAGSTDTQYF
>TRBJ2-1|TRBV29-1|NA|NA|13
TGCAGCGTTGGACGGGGGCAGACCGATGAGCAGTTCTTC
CSVGRGQTDEQFF
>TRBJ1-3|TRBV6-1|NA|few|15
TGTGCCAGCAGACCTGCCGTCCGATCTGGAAACACCATATATTTT
CASRPAVRSGNTIYF
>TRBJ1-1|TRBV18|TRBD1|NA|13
TGTGCCAGCCGATCTACAGGGGACACTGAAGCTTTCTTT
CASRSTGDTEAFF
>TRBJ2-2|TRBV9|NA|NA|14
TGTGCCAGCAGCCCCTCGGTTAGCTCCGGGGAGCTGTTTTTT
CASSPSVSSGELFF
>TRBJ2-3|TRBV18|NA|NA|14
TGTGCCAGCTCATCGTGGACAGACACAGATACGCAGTATTTT
CASSSWTDTDTQYF
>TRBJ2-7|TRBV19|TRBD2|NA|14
TGTGCCAGTAGTATAGGACCAGCGGGAGGGCGGCTAGATTTC
CASSIGPAGGRLDF
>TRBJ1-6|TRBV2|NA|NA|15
TGTGCCAGCAGCGACGAAGGTCTGAATAATTCACCCCTCCACTTT
CASSDEGLNNSPLHF
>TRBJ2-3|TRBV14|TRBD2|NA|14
TGTGCCAGCAGCCGTAGCGGGAGGTCGGATACGCAGTATTTT
CASSRSGRSDTQYF
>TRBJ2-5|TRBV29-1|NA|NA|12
TGCAGCGTTGAACAGGGGACAGAGACCCAGTACTTC
CSVEQGTETQYF
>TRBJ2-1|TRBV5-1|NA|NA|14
TGCGCCAGCAGCTTGCTAGCGAGGGACAATGAGCAGTTCTTC
CASSLLARDNEQFF
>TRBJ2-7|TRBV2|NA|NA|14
TGTGCCAGCAGTGTAGGTAATCCGGACTACGAGCAGTACTTC
CASSVGNPDYEQYF
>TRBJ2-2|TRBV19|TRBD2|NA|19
TGTGCCAGCACGCGTGTAGGACTAGCGGGAGAAGGAGATACCGGGGAGCTGTTTTTT
CASTRVGLAGEGDTGELFF
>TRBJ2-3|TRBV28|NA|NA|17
TGTGCCAGCAGTTTATTCGACACCCCCGGGAGCAGAGATACGCAGTATTTT
CASSLFDTPGSRDTQYF
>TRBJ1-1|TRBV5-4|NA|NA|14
TGTGCCAGCAGCTTAGGGGACCAAGACACTGAAGCTTTCTTT
CASSLGDQDTEAFF
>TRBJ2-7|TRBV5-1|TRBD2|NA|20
TGCGCCAGCAGCCTGTCTATTATGACTAGCGGGAGGGCCGGGAGATACGAGCAGTACTTC
CASSLSIMTSGRAGRYEQYF
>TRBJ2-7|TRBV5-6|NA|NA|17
TGTGCCAGCAGCCCCTTCGGGCGAGCTTACCGATCTTACGAGCAGTACTTC
CASSPFGRAYRSYEQYF
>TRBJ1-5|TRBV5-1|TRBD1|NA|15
TGCGCCAGCAGCTTGGGGACAGGGAGGCATCAGCCCCAGCATTTT
CASSLGTGRHQPQHF
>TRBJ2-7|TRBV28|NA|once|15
TGTGCCAGCAACGTACAGCCCGCAGGGACCTACGAGCAGTACTTC
CASNVQPAGTYEQYF
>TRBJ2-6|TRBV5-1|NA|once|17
TGCGCCAGCAGCGGAGGGGTCCAGGGGTCTGGGGCCAACGTCCTGACTTTC
CASSGGVQGSGANVLTF
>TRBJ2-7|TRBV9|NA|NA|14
TGTGCCAGCAGCGTCGGACATAACTCCTACGAGCAGTACTTC
CASSVGHNSYEQYF